A single sample is the source of the 27 T cell receptor beta chains below, sequenced in a study of blood T cell repertoires in COVID-19. Some clones are missing from TCRdb's copy, which holds only in-frame ones; the method was immunoSEQ multiplex PCR. The sample includes about 320,000 clones, 75% to 85% of them seen just once. Sample: peripheral blood. Receptors originate from a human donor in a cohort sampled during active COVID-19.

V gene TRBV7-9 combines with J gene TRBJ1-1; D gene ambiguous. Looked up from germline, CDR1 is SEHNR and CDR2 is FQNEAQ (reference sequence). With 2 bases removed from V and 0 bases from J, the gap between germline ends came to 7 bases. CDR3 length equals 14 residues. This CDR3 is CASSLSMMNTEAFF. The CDR3 DNA sequence: TGTGCCAGCAGCTTAAGCATGATGAACACTGAAGCTTTCTTT. The variable domain in full, completed from reference TRBV7-9 and TRBJ1-1, reads DTGVSQNPRHKITKRGQNVTFRCDPISEHNRLYWYRQTLGQGPEFLTYFQNEAQLEKSRLLSDRFSAERPKGSFSTLEIQRTEQGDSAMYLCASSLSMMNTEAFFGQGTRLTVV.

The V and J genes are TRBV5-1 and TRBJ1-6, with D unresolved. Trimming removed 0 bases at V and 9 bases at J, with 13 bases between. Germline V gene data show CDR1 as SGHRS and CDR2 as YFSETQ. This CDR3 comprises 15 residues. CDR3 DNA sequence: TGCGCCAGCAGCTTGGCCGGGATTGTGGGTTCACCCCTCCACTTT. Translated, it gives CASSLAGIVGSPLHF.

The genes are TRBV18 and TRBJ1-4, with D unresolved. CDR3 size: 15 residues. Trimming took off 1 base at V and 0 bases at J, with 6 bases between the two ends. In germline, CDR1 is KGHSH, CDR2 LQKENI. The CDR3 nucleotides are TGTGCCAGCTCACCACTGAGCTCAACTAATGAAAAACTGTTTTTT. Encoded protein: CASSPLSSTNEKLFF.

The chain has TRBV11-2 and TRBJ2-7, with TRBD2 as a possible D gene (6 bases). The CDR3 covers 15 residues. Germline V gene lookup returns CDR1 SGHAT and CDR2 FQNNGV. Deletions cut 3 bases from V and 2 bases from J, with 14 bases between. The CDR3 here is CASSFGGARTYEQYF. The DNA of the CDR3 is TGTGCCAGCAGCTTCGGGGGAGCCAGGACCTACGAGCAGTACTTC.

The chain has TRBV15 and TRBJ1-6; D is possibly TRBD1 (6 bases). Trimming stripped 5 bases from V and 2 bases from J, with 13 bases between. This CDR3 is 16 amino acids long. Germline CDR1 and CDR2: LNHNV and YYDKDF (reference sequence). The CDR3 DNA is TGTGCCACCAGCTGGGGGGCGGGGGCCTATAATTCACCCCTCCACTTT. This gives the protein CATSWGAGAYNSPLHF.

The chain links TRBV15 to TRBJ1-2, with D unresolved. The CDR3 runs to 15 residues. The germline V and J ends were trimmed by 1 base and 2 bases, with 11 bases remaining between them. Germline V gene lookup returns CDR1 LNHNV and CDR2 YYDKDF (reference sequence). The CDR3 here is CATSRGTETNYGYTF. The CDR3 DNA follows: TGTGCCACCAGCAGAGGTACAGAGACAAACTATGGCTACACCTTC.

This clone was seen a handful of times. The chain joins TRBV30 to TRBJ2-3; TRBD2 agrees at 12 bases. CDR1 is GTSNPN, CDR2 SVGIG, per germline (reference sequence). V trimming: 1 base; J trimming: 8 bases; junction bases outside the gene matches: 7. This CDR3 has 15 amino acids. For the CDR3, the DNA is TGTGCCTGGAGTGCGCTAGCGGGGGGGAGGAGTACGCAGTATTTT. Its translation is CAWSALAGGRSTQYF.

V usage is TRBV7-9 and J usage is TRBJ2-1, with 14 bases lining up with TRBD2. The CDR3 is 16 amino acids. In germline, CDR1 is SEHNR, CDR2 FQNEAQ (reference sequence). V shed 5 bases, J shed 10 bases, and the junction held 10 bases outside the gene matches. The CDR3 loop reads CASSGLAGGTIWEQFF. CDR3 nucleotide sequence: TGTGCCAGCAGCGGACTAGCGGGGGGAACGATTTGGGAGCAGTTCTTC.

The V and J genes are TRBV27 and TRBJ2-5, with 8 bases matching TRBD2. V trimming: 4 bases; J trimming: 7 bases; junction bases outside the gene matches: 8. Germline V gives CDR1 MNHEY, CDR2 SMNVEV (reference sequence). The length of the CDR3 is 14 residues. CDR3 sequence: CASSWRGATGTQYF. CDR3 DNA: TGTGCCAGCAGTTGGCGGGGGGCCACCGGGACCCAGTACTTC.

This clone has a single count. The chain is built from TRBV11-2 and TRBJ2-4; 9 bases line up with TRBD1. Germline V gene data show CDR1 as SGHAT and CDR2 as FQNNGV. J gave up 2 bases and V 4 bases, and 12 bases lay outside the gene matches. CDR3 length equals 18 residues. CDR3 nucleotides: TGTGCCAGCAGCTCATTTCGGACAGGGGAGGTGACCAAAAACATTCAGTACTTC. This codes for CASSSFRTGEVTKNIQYF. Using reference TRBV11-2 and TRBJ2-4 for the parts outside the CDR3, the full variable domain is EAGVAQSPRYKIIEKRQSVAFWCNPISGHATLYWYQQILGQGPKLLIQFQNNGVVDDSQLPKDRFSAERLKGVDSTLKIQPAKLEDSAVYLCASSSFRTGEVTKNIQYFGAGTRLSVL.

This chain joins TRBV29-1 and TRBJ2-3; D might be TRBD1 (6 bases). The germline CDR1 and CDR2 sequences are SQVTM and ANQGSEA. V was cut by 5 bases and J by 2 bases, with 20 bases left in between. The CDR3 runs 16 residues. In DNA, the CDR3 is TGCAGCGTTCAGAGGGGGATGGGGGAACACACAGATACGCAGTATTTT. Translated, it gives CSVQRGMGEHTDTQYF.

This clone appeared a single time. The chain has TRBV27 and TRBJ1-1; D not resolved. The CDR3 loop spans 11 amino acids. Germline CDR1 is MNHEY and CDR2 is SMNVEV (reference sequence). The V end lost 8 bases, the J end lost 7 bases, and 11 bases lay between the germline ends. The CDR3 loop is CASGPTNEAFF. The CDR3 DNA reads TGTGCCAGCGGTCCAACTAATGAAGCTTTCTTT.

V usage is TRBV18 and J usage is TRBJ1-1, with TRBD1 identical over 8 bases. Trimming removed 6 bases from V and 4 bases from J; junction bases left unmatched: 10. The CDR3 covers 15 residues. Looked up from germline, CDR1 is KGHSH and CDR2 is LQKENI. CDR3 residues: CASSRKTGDFTEAFF. The DNA of the CDR3 is TGTGCCAGCTCTAGAAAGACAGGGGATTTCACTGAAGCTTTCTTT.

J is TRBJ2-2 and V is TRBV2; 10 bases fit TRBD1. CDR1 is SNHLY, CDR2 FYNNEI, per germline. V dropped 6 bases and J dropped 2; count of bases not matched to a gene: 9. The CDR3 runs to 17 residues. The CDR3 DNA is TGTGCCAGCAGATCTTCCGGGACAGGGGACAACACCGGGGAGCTGTTTTTT. Its protein is CASRSSGTGDNTGELFF.

This chain uses TRBV18 with TRBJ1-4, with D tentatively TRBD1 (6 bases). The germline V gene has CDR1 KGHSH and CDR2 LQKENI. The CDR3 has 13 residues. The ends were cut back, 4 bases at V and 8 bases at J, with 11 bases in the middle. CDR3 bases: TGTGCCAGCTCACGGGACACTCAGGAAAAACTGTTTTTT. Translation: CASSRDTQEKLFF.

This clone was observed a few times. The CDR3 region has the DNA TGTGCCAGCAACGAGGTGGTGAATCAGCCCCAGCATTTT. The encoded protein is CASNEVVNQPQHF. The V and J genes are TRBV2 and TRBJ1-5; no definite D call. Germline values: CDR1 SNHLY, CDR2 FYNNEI. This CDR3 is built from 13 residues. Trimming left V 7 bases short and J 4 bases short, with 11 bases between.

A single count supports this clone. This chain joins TRBV18 and TRBJ2-6; 11 positions match TRBD2. The CDR3 totals 16 residues. V lost 6 bases and J lost 0; bases outside the gene matches: 1. From germline, CDR1 is KGHSH and CDR2 LQKENI. The CDR3 coding sequence is TGTGCCAGCTCCCTAGCGGGGGGCTCTGGGGCCAACGTCCTGACTTTC. Its translation is CASSLAGGSGANVLTF.

The genes are TRBV6-5 and TRBJ1-3, with unresolved D. This CDR3 comprises 15 residues. The germline V and J ends were trimmed by 6 bases and 2 bases, with 14 bases remaining between them. Germline CDR1 reads MNHEY; CDR2 reads SVGAGI. CDR3 sequence (DNA): TGTGCCAGCAGCCAACCAACAAGAACTGGAAACACCATATATTTT. Translated: CASSQPTRTGNTIYF.

This chain links TRBV11-2 with TRBJ2-7; a possible D gene is TRBD1 (5 bases). There are 16 residues in the CDR3. With 4 bases removed from V and 4 bases from J, the gap between germline ends came to 20 bases. Germline loops: CDR1 SGHAT, CDR2 FQNNGV. DNA for the CDR3: TGTGCCAGCAGCTCACCCACAGGTCTCCCTGGGTACGAGCAGTACTTC. Encoded protein: CASSSPTGLPGYEQYF.

The J gene is TRBJ1-2, the V gene TRBV24-1, with D possibly matching TRBD1 (6 bases). V lost 1 base, J lost 6 bases, and 17 bases lay in between. The germline V gene has CDR1 KGHDR and CDR2 SFDVKD. The CDR3 covers 16 residues. Here the CDR3 DNA reads TGTGCCACCAGTGATTTACCCCACAGGGAAGAGGATGGCTACACCTTC. Its translation: CATSDLPHREEDGYTF.

This clone was counted a single time. The chain employs TRBV27 and TRBJ1-1; D may be TRBD1 (5 bases). The CDR3 is 15 amino acids. Germline V gene data show CDR1 as MNHEY and CDR2 as SMNVEV (reference sequence). With 2 bases removed from V and 6 bases from J, the gap between germline ends came to 16 bases. The CDR3 DNA is TGTGCCAGCAGTTTAGACGGTCCCAGGGCGTCTGAAGCTTTCTTT. It encodes CASSLDGPRASEAFF.

This clone was picked up one time. The chain combines TRBV27 with TRBJ1-1, with 9 positions matching TRBD1. Trimming cost V 4 bases and J 11 bases; bases outside gene matches: 17. There are 16 residues in the CDR3. The germline V gene has CDR1 MNHEY and CDR2 SMNVEV (reference sequence). The CDR3 loop reads CASSSTTPGQGSRAFF. The CDR3 coding sequence is TGTGCCAGCAGTTCCACCACCCCCGGACAGGGGTCTAGGGCTTTCTTT.

The V and J genes are TRBV12-3 or TRBV12-4 and TRBJ1-5, with D uncertain. The V end lost 8 bases, the J end lost 7 bases, and 15 bases lay between the germline ends. The CDR3 length is 13 residues. DNA of the CDR3: TGTGCCAGCGTCCAGCGAAACCACCAGCCCCAGCATTTT. This gives the protein CASVQRNHQPQHF.

The rearrangement links TRBV2 to TRBJ1-1; D might be TRBD1 (5 bases). V was pared by 4 bases and J by 1 base, with 10 bases between. Germline V gene sequence: CDR1 SNHLY, CDR2 FYNNEI. The CDR3 runs 14 residues. The CDR3 DNA reads TGTGCCAGCAGTGCAGGGAAGAGGAACACTGAAGCTTTCTTT. It translates to CASSAGKRNTEAFF.

This chain links TRBV12-3 or TRBV12-4 with TRBJ1-1; D ambiguous. The CDR3 has 11 amino acids. The V gene lost 6 bases and the J gene lost 2 bases, with 4 bases spanning the gap. As DNA, the CDR3 is TGTGCCAGCAGATATAACACTGAAGCTTTCTTT. Encoded protein: CASRYNTEAFF.

The chain has TRBV5-6 and TRBJ1-1; the D gene is possibly TRBD1 (6 bases). Germline loops: CDR1 SGHDT, CDR2 YYEEEE. The CDR3 consists of 18 residues. The germline V and J ends were trimmed by 0 bases and 0 bases, with 18 bases remaining between them. CDR3 residues: CASSLGRVDRSMNTEAFF. The CDR3 coding sequence is TGTGCCAGCAGCTTGGGACGGGTGGACAGATCTATGAACACTGAAGCTTTCTTT.

The chain uses TRBV7-9 and TRBJ2-2; a weak D match, TRBD1 (5 bases). Germline CDR1 SEHNR, CDR2 FQNEAQ (reference sequence). The CDR3 sequence is 14 residues long. V was trimmed by 3 bases and J by 4 bases, leaving 9 bases between them. CDR3 residues: CASSFQGFTGELFF. The CDR3 coding sequence is TGTGCCAGCAGCTTTCAGGGATTCACCGGGGAGCTGTTTTTT.